This T cell receptor beta chain was sequenced in a study of T-cell reconstitution after alpha-beta-depleted transplantation in children. This clonotype was counted only a few times. Its matching antigen is unknown. Study results and limitations: T cells produced anew were the main source of T-cell counts and diversity one year after transplant. By about two months after transplant, alpha-beta T cells reportedly arose from several hundred graft clones that had expanded.

Unique molecular identifiers were built into the TCRbeta library. Each CDR3 protein gets one entry after TCRdb re-called the PCR reads with MiXCR. In the table there are a few hundred thousand distinct CDR3 sequences, roughly a quarter of which are singletons. The sequencing here drew on PBMCs, mostly from graft donor cells, taken 360 days after TCRalphabeta/CD19-depleted stem cell transplant. The source is a female patient under 10 years old who had a stem cell transplant for congenital amegakaryocytic thrombocytopenia, so the T cells may come from the graft donor.

The CDR3 coding sequence is TGTGCCACCAGCCCTTGGGGACAGCAAGAGACCCAGTACTTC. Protein sequence: CATSPWGQQETQYF. V and J are TRBV15 and TRBJ2-5; 7 positions agree with TRBD1. There are 14 residues in the CDR3. Germline-derived CDR1 and CDR2 are LNHNV and YYDKDF (reference sequence). J gave up 2 bases and V 5 bases, and 5 bases lay outside the gene matches.